This is a list of T cell receptor beta chains from one sample in a study of T cells in Graves' hyperthyroidism and ophthalmopathy. TCRdb re-derived calls from the multiplex PCR reads in MiXCR, one entry per CDR3 protein. The table lists roughly 750,000 distinct CDR3 sequences, roughly 17% of them singletons, with approximately 8.4% in the top ten. Sequencing was done on a sample of blood. These receptors came from a young man with Graves' hyperthyroidism. CDR3s include the opening cysteine and the closing phenylalanine or tryptophan. Fields, in order: clone size, V gene, J gene, D gene, CDR3 DNA, CDR3 protein. A D gene is named only where the DNA matches it firmly. The listing skips clone size in some rows; elsewhere it reads once, few, many or a size class.

size: many
V: TRBV28
J: TRBJ1-2
D: TRBD1
DNA: TGTGCCAGCAGTTTACTCAGGACAGGGGAGAACTATGGCTACACCTTC
CDR3: CASSLLRTGENYGYTF

size: .
V: TRBV7-6
J: TRBJ2-3
D: TRBD1
DNA: TGTGCCAGCAGCCCCAAGTGGGGACAGGCAGATACGCAGTATTTT
CDR3: CASSPKWGQADTQYF

size: few
V: TRBV12-3/TRBV12-4
J: TRBJ2-1
D: .
DNA: TGTGCCAGCAGCCCACTCGGCCACAGTCCATTCTTC
CDR3: CASSPLGHSPFF

size: many
V: TRBV30
J: TRBJ2-1
D: .
DNA: TGTGCCTGGAGTGTGGGGCTTACCGTTAATGAGCAGTTCTTC
CDR3: CAWSVGLTVNEQFF

size: many
V: TRBV18
J: TRBJ1-3
D: .
DNA: TGTGCCAGCTCACCTGGAAACACCATATATTTT
CDR3: CASSPGNTIYF

size: few
V: TRBV20-1
J: TRBJ2-7
D: TRBD2
DNA: TGCAGTGCTAGGAAGACTAGCGGGAACTACGAGCAGTACTTC
CDR3: CSARKTSGNYEQYF

size: .
V: TRBV7-3
J: TRBJ1-1
D: .
DNA: TGTGCCAGCAGCCCCAATGGGCGAAACACTGAAGCTTTCTTT
CDR3: CASSPNGRNTEAFF

size: few
V: TRBV9
J: TRBJ2-1
D: .
DNA: TGTGCCAGCAGCGTAGGAGGGGCTCCGGGCAATGAGCAGTTCTTC
CDR3: CASSVGGAPGNEQFF

size: many
V: TRBV28
J: TRBJ1-2
D: TRBD1
DNA: TGTGCCAGCAGCCAAACGGGGGACAGGGGCTTCGGCTACACCTTC
CDR3: CASSQTGDRGFGYTF

size: .
V: TRBV15
J: TRBJ2-1
D: TRBD2
DNA: TGTGCCACCAGCTCCCCCCCGGGGGGCGGGAGGTTGAATGAGCAGTTCTTC
CDR3: CATSSPPGGGRLNEQFF

size: few
V: TRBV28
J: TRBJ2-4
D: .
DNA: TGTGCCAGCAGTTTATACGCGGCAAAAAACATTCAGTACTTC
CDR3: CASSLYAAKNIQYF

size: .
V: TRBV7-9
J: TRBJ2-1
D: TRBD2
DNA: TGTGCCAGCAGCTCTAGCGGGAACAGGGGCGATGAGCAGTTCTTC
CDR3: CASSSSGNRGDEQFF

size: .
V: TRBV30
J: TRBJ1-1
D: TRBD1
DNA: TGTGCCTGTAATACAGGGGGCGCCGATGAAGCTTTCTTT
CDR3: CACNTGGADEAFF

size: many
V: TRBV27
J: TRBJ1-2
D: .
DNA: TGTGCCAGCAGTCGGGGGGGGGACTATGGCTACACCTTC
CDR3: CASSRGGDYGYTF

size: .
V: TRBV11-2
J: TRBJ2-3
D: .
DNA: TGTGCCAGCAGCCCCTCGGTAACTAGCTTTGGGTCTAGCACAGATACGCAGTATTTT
CDR3: CASSPSVTSFGSSTDTQYF

size: .
V: TRBV9
J: TRBJ1-1
D: .
DNA: TGTGCCAGCAGCGTAGAAGCATTGAACACTGAAGCTTTCTTT
CDR3: CASSVEALNTEAFF

size: .
V: TRBV7-9
J: TRBJ2-4
D: TRBD1
DNA: TGTGCCAGCAGCACCTCAGGGGGTTGGGTAGCCAAAAACATTCAGTACTTC
CDR3: CASSTSGGWVAKNIQYF

size: many
V: TRBV20-1
J: TRBJ2-3
D: TRBD2
DNA: TGCAGTGCTAAACCGGGACTAGCGGGAGCAGATACGCAGTATTTT
CDR3: CSAKPGLAGADTQYF

size: .
V: TRBV11-1
J: TRBJ2-1
D: TRBD1
DNA: TGTGCCAGCAGCGAGGGACAGAATCTCAATGAGCAGTTCTTC
CDR3: CASSEGQNLNEQFF

size: .
V: TRBV7-9
J: TRBJ2-6
D: .
DNA: TGTGCCAGCAGCTTAAAAGGGGTTGGGGCCAACGTCCTGACTTTC
CDR3: CASSLKGVGANVLTF

size: many
V: TRBV9
J: TRBJ2-7
D: .
DNA: TGTGCCAGCAGCGGAGGCTCGAGGCCGGACTACGAGCAGTACTTC
CDR3: CASSGGSRPDYEQYF

size: many
V: TRBV28
J: TRBJ1-1
D: .
DNA: TGTGCCAGCAGTTTATGGGGGTATGAAGCTTTCTTT
CDR3: CASSLWGYEAFF

size: .
V: TRBV28
J: TRBJ1-1
D: .
DNA: TGTGCCAGCAGGCCCCCACGGGTGAACACTGAAGCTTTCTTT
CDR3: CASRPPRVNTEAFF

size: few
V: TRBV29-1
J: TRBJ2-7
D: .
DNA: TGCAGCGTTGAAAGGGATTTGGGGGAGCAGTACTTC
CDR3: CSVERDLGEQYF

size: few
V: TRBV10-3
J: TRBJ1-1
D: TRBD1
DNA: TGTGCCATCACTCGAGGGGGCAGCTACACTGAAGCTTTCTTT
CDR3: CAITRGGSYTEAFF

size: .
V: TRBV25-1
J: TRBJ1-1
D: .
DNA: TGTGCCAGCAGTGAATTCGGAGGGGACACTGAAGCTTTCTTT
CDR3: CASSEFGGDTEAFF

size: .
V: TRBV6-5
J: TRBJ1-2
D: TRBD1
DNA: TGTGCCAGCAGTTATACCCGAAAGACAGGGGGCGTGGGCTACACCTTC
CDR3: CASSYTRKTGGVGYTF